This T cell receptor beta chain was recorded in a study of T cells in localized non-small cell lung cancer. This CDR3 has 14 amino acids. Regarding this clone: The antigen remains unidentified.

The repertoire was sequenced with immunoSEQ multiplex PCR; TCRdb's copy has only in-frame clones and lacks some. The table records about 1,600 clones, approximately 30% of them present only once. Study-level points and caveats: Heterogeneity cannot be ruled out, as sequencing used one tumor region only. Higher adjacent-lung clonality was associated with shorter survival.

The source is a female donor older than 55 with stage II lung adenocarcinoma. The material was lung tumor tissue, obtained before any cancer treatment. This rearrangement joins TRBV7-5 to TRBJ1-4. TRBV7-5 is tagged as a pseudogene. Here the CDR3 DNA reads TGTGCCAGCAGCCCCCGGGACGGTGGAGAAAAACTGTTTTTT. It codes for CASSPRDGGEKLFF.